This is a list of T cell receptor beta chains from one sample in a study of T cell repertoires in cytomegalovirus infection. Using its own MiXCR run on the reads, TCRdb lists one record per CDR3 protein. In the table there are approximately 730,000 distinct CDR3 sequences, 25% to 30% of which are singletons. Their specific antigens are unknown. The source material was cultured CD8+ T cells from PBMCs, sampled from culture after CMV antigen stimulation. Every receptor here comes from a human donor in good health (CMV status not recorded). Some clones in this sample may be carry-over from other donors' samples. CDR3s include the opening cysteine and the closing phenylalanine or tryptophan. Fields, in order: J gene, clone size, V gene, D gene, CDR3 DNA, CDR3 protein. The D gene is left open where the match is weak. Clone sizes are given selectively: once, few, many, or a class where the clone is expanded.

>TRBJ1-1|many|TRBV6-5|.
TGTGCCAGCAGTTACGACCCCTTCCCACACACTGAAGCTTTCTTT
CASSYDPFPHTEAFF
>TRBJ2-3|few|TRBV27|.
TGTGCCAGCAGTTTATCTCTCCTAGATACGCAGTATTTT
CASSLSLLDTQYF
>TRBJ2-6|many|TRBV7-3|.
TGTGCCAGCAGCTCTCTAGGCCTGGCTATAATAGGTTCTGGGGCCAACGTCCTGACTTTC
CASSSLGLAIIGSGANVLTF
>TRBJ2-1|few|TRBV7-9|.
TGTGCCAGCAGCATCAGAGCTCATGAGCAGTTCTTC
CASSIRAHEQFF
>TRBJ1-1|few|TRBV9|.
TGTGCCAGCAGCGTAGGGCCCGGGGGCGCCGGAAGGCCTGAAGCTTTCTTT
CASSVGPGGAGRPEAFF
>TRBJ1-1|.|TRBV7-9|.
TGTGCCAGCAGCTTTTGGGAGTTCGGCACTGAAGCTTTCTTT
CASSFWEFGTEAFF
>TRBJ1-6|.|TRBV6-6|TRBD1
TGTGCCAGCGCGGACAGGGACTCAAGCTCCTATAATTCACCCCTCCACTTT
CASADRDSSSYNSPLHF
>TRBJ2-3|.|TRBV9|.
TGTGCCAGCAGCGTAGAGTTTGCAGATACGCAGTATTTT
CASSVEFADTQYF
>TRBJ2-6|few|TRBV15|.
TGTGCCACCAGCAGGCCGTCTGGGGCCAACGTCCTGACTTTC
CATSRPSGANVLTF
>TRBJ1-4|many|TRBV7-8|.
TGTGCCAGCAGCCCTGACCCTGCAACTAATGAAAAACTGTTTTTT
CASSPDPATNEKLFF
>TRBJ2-2|.|TRBV5-5|.
TGTGCCAGCAGCTCCCCCCACGGGGAGCTGTTTTTT
CASSSPHGELFF
>TRBJ1-1|many|TRBV7-2|.
TGTGCCAGCAGCCCGCGGACGCGAAATACGATGAACACTGAAGCTTTCTTT
CASSPRTRNTMNTEAFF
>TRBJ1-1|few|TRBV19|.
TGTGCCAGTAGTATCAGTAGAACTGAAGCTTTCTTT
CASSISRTEAFF
>TRBJ2-3|.|TRBV9|TRBD2
TGTGCCAGCAGCCCAGCGGGGGGGGTAACAGATACGCAGTATTTT
CASSPAGGVTDTQYF
>TRBJ2-1|.|TRBV7-6|.
TGTGCCAGCAGCTTAGAGGTGGGGGGGCGAGGCGATGAGCAGTTCTTC
CASSLEVGGRGDEQFF
>TRBJ1-2|.|TRBV27|TRBD1
TGTGCCAGCAGCCCAGGGACAGGAAATTTCTATGGCTACACCTTC
CASSPGTGNFYGYTF
>TRBJ1-1|.|TRBV7-9|.
TGTGCCAGCAGCTTAGGTCGAAAAACTGAAGCTTTCTTT
CASSLGRKTEAFF
>TRBJ2-7|.|TRBV5-8|.
TGTGCCAGCAGCTTGGAGGGGTCGCGGGACGAGCAGTACTTC
CASSLEGSRDEQYF
>TRBJ2-5|few|TRBV19|.
TGTGCCAGTAGTACCGGACGGGATCAAGAGACCCAGTACTTC
CASSTGRDQETQYF
>TRBJ2-5|few|TRBV6-5|.
TGTGCCAGCAGCCCTCAAGGGGCCACCCAGTACTTC
CASSPQGATQYF
>TRBJ2-1|.|TRBV25-1|.
TGTGCCAGCAGTGATGGGCTGCTCTCCTACAATGAGCAGTTCTTC
CASSDGLLSYNEQFF
>TRBJ2-2|.|TRBV5-1|.
TGCGCCAGCAGCTTGGTCGGTACAGGTCGCACCGGGGAGCTGTTTTTT
CASSLVGTGRTGELFF
>TRBJ2-5|few|TRBV2|.
TGTGCCAGCAGTTCAATGACGGACCAAGAGACCCAGTACTTC
CASSSMTDQETQYF
>TRBJ1-5|few|TRBV6-1|.
TGTGGTAGCAACAATCAGCCCCAGCATTTT
CGSNNQPQHF
>TRBJ2-2|few|TRBV19|.
TGTGCCAGTAGTATAAATCCAGGGGGAGGAACCGGGGAGCTGTTTTTT
CASSINPGGGTGELFF
>TRBJ2-2|.|TRBV19|.
TGTGCCAGTAGTACCCGACGTTACTACAGAAACACCGGGGAGCTGTTTTTT
CASSTRRYYRNTGELFF
>TRBJ2-2|.|TRBV10-3|.
TGTGCCATCAGTGTGGGGGCAGAGCTGTTTTTT
CAISVGAELFF
>TRBJ1-4|many|TRBV7-6|TRBD1
TGTGCCAGCAGGTCTACCGGGACAGGAACCGCAACTAATGAAAAACTGTTTTTT
CASRSTGTGTATNEKLFF
>TRBJ1-4|many|TRBV12-3/TRBV12-4|TRBD1
TGTGCCAGCAGTTCGACCGGGACAGGGAATGAAAAACTGTTTTTT
CASSSTGTGNEKLFF
>TRBJ2-5|few|TRBV29-1|TRBD1
TGCAGCATGGGACAGGGCTTAGAGACCCAGTACTTC
CSMGQGLETQYF
>TRBJ2-2|.|TRBV7-8|.
TGTGCCAGCAGCTTAGCGTACCTAAGAGACACCGGGGAGCTGTTTTTT
CASSLAYLRDTGELFF
>TRBJ2-1|.|TRBV7-4|.
TGTGCCAGCAGCCCCCGGGGTAGCGGCTACAATGAGCAGTTCTTC
CASSPRGSGYNEQFF
>TRBJ2-1|many|TRBV7-6|.
TGTGCCAGCTTTGTTTCTGGTGAGCAGTTCTTC
CASFVSGEQFF
>TRBJ2-2|.|TRBV27|TRBD2
TGTGCCAGCAGTTTTCGAGCGGGGGCCTACACCGGGGAGCTGTTTTTT
CASSFRAGAYTGELFF
>TRBJ2-2|few|TRBV3-1|.
TGTGCCAGCAGCCAAGTTCCTGAGACCGGGGAGCTGTTTTTT
CASSQVPETGELFF
>TRBJ1-5|many|TRBV6-1|TRBD1
TGTGCCAGCAGTACAGGGGGAGTAAGCAATCAGCCCCAGCATTTT
CASSTGGVSNQPQHF
>TRBJ1-1|.|TRBV4-1|.
TGCGCCAGCAGCCAAGAGTCTGCACTTGCTTCAGCCCTGAACACTGAAGCTTTCTTT
CASSQESALASALNTEAFF
>TRBJ2-5|many|TRBV7-2|.
TGTGCCAGCAGCCCGGGCCTAGGAAGGGAGACCCAGTACTTC
CASSPGLGRETQYF
>TRBJ2-1|.|TRBV7-1|.
TGTGCCTCAGATTCCAATGAGCAGTTCTTC
CASDSNEQFF
>TRBJ1-2|few|TRBV20-1|.
TGCAGTGCTAGGATACGGGACCGAGTCGTGGCCTTC
CSARIRDRVVAF
>TRBJ1-4|.|TRBV14|.
TGTGCCAGCAGCCAAGAGGGGGCAGCTAATGAAAAACTGTTTTTT
CASSQEGAANEKLFF
>TRBJ2-1|few|TRBV7-9|.
TGTGCCAGCTTCCACGGGGAGGTCGCGGGGGCTGGCTACAATGAGCAGTTCTTC
CASFHGEVAGAGYNEQFF
>TRBJ1-2|few|TRBV6-6|.
TGTGCCAGCAGTTACTCGATTCACAGGGACTATGGCTACACCTTC
CASSYSIHRDYGYTF
>TRBJ2-1|.|TRBV9|.
TGTGCCAGCTCTTTTTGGGGGGGCGCGTCAAATGAGCAGTTCTTC
CASSFWGGASNEQFF
>TRBJ2-1|many|TRBV6-2/TRBV6-3|.
TGTGCCAGCAGTTCCCCTCAGGGGAGGGACAATGAGCAGTTCTTC
CASSSPQGRDNEQFF